This T cell receptor (beta chain) was identified in a study of graft-versus-host responses after intestinal transplantation. Across the whole study: Transplant recipients had multivisceral, liver-intestinal, or isolated intestinal grafts.

Sequencing used immunoSEQ multiplex PCR; TCRdb keeps in-frame clones, though not all of them. Found here are 40,000 to 45,000 clones, about 89% of them singletons; the top ten hold over 2%. This clone was picked up one time. The CDR3 has 15 amino acids. The V and J ends lost 5 bases and 3 bases, in that order; junction bases with no gene match: 2. Germline assignment: CDR1 SGHVS and CDR2 FQNEAQ. The input for sequencing was PBMCs, taken almost 320 days after intestinal transplant. This sequence originates from a human patient who received an intestinal transplant, so some T cells may come from the graft donor. V usage is TRBV7-8 and J usage is TRBJ2-2; TRBD1 aligns across 11 bases. Written as DNA, the CDR3 is TGTGCCAGCAGCCCGGGACAGGGGGACACCGGGGAGCTGTTTTTT. It yields the protein CASSPGQGDTGELFF.